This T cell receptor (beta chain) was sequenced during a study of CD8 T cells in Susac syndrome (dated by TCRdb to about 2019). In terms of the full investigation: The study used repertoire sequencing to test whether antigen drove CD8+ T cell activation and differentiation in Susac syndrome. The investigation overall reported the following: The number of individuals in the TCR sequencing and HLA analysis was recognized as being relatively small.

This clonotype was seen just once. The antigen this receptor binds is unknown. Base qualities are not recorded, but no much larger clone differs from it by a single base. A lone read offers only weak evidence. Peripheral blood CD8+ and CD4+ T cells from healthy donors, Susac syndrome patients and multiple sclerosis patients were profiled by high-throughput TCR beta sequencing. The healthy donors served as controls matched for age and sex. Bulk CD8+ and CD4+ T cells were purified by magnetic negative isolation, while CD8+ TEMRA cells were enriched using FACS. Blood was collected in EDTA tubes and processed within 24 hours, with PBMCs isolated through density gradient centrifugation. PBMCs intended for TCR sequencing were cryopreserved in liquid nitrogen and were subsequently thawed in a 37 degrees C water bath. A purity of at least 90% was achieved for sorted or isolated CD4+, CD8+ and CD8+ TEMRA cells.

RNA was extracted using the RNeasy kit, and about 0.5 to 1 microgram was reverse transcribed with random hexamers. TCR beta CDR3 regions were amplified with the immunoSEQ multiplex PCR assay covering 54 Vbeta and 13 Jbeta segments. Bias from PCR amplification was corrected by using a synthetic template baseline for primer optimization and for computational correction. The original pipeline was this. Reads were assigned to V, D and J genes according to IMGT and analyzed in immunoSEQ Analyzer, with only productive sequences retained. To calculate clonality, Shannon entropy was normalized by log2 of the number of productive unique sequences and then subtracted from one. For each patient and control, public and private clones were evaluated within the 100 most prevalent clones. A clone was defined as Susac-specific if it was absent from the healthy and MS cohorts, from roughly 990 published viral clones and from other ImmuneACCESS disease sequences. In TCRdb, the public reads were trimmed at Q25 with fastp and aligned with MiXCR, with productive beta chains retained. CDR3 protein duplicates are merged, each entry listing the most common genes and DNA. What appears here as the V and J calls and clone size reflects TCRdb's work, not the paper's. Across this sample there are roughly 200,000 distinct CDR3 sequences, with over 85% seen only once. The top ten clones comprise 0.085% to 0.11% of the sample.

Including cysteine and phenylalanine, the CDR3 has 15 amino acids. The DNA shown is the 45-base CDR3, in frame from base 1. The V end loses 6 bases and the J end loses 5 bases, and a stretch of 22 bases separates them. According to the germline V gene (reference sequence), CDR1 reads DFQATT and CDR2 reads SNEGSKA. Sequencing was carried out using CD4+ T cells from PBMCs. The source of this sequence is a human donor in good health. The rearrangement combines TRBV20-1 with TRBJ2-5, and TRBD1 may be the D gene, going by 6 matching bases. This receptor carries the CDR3 CSAFRDIGVQETQYF. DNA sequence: TGCAGTGCATTTCGGGACATAGGTGTGCAGGAGACCCAGTACTTC.